This T cell receptor (beta chain) was sequenced in a study of blood T cell repertoires in COVID-19. In the study overall: The United States, Italy and Spain supplied acute and convalescent COVID-19 samples. Sources were T cells, B-cell-depleted T cells, or PBMCs; the material itself was cDNA or gDNA.

Original handling: Amplification with reference gene primers provided the estimates of nucleated cell counts. Libraries were prepared by immunoSEQ multiplex PCR; TCRdb keeps only in-frame clonotypes and omits some of them. The DNA gave D and trimming, while V, J and clone size come from that table. The table shows about 110,000 clones, with over 75% occurring only once. The CDR3 covers 17 residues. The J segment lost 3 bases and the V segment lost 1 base, leaving 10 bases of the junction unmatched. Germline V gene sequence: CDR1 SGHTA, CDR2 FQGTGA. V usage is TRBV7-3 and J usage is TRBJ2-7; the match to TRBD1 covers 9 bases. The sequence was obtained from a man aged 50-60 years with acute or convalescent COVID-19. The specimen sequenced was peripheral blood. The CDR3 nucleotides read TGTGCCAGCAGCTTAAGACCCGGGACAGGGTTGGGCTACGAGCAGTACTTC. Its protein is CASSLRPGTGLGYEQYF.